The text below deals with one T cell receptor beta chain. TCRdb reprocessed the RT-PCR reads with MiXCR, giving one entry per CDR3 protein. This table holds more than 600,000 distinct CDR3 sequences, over 12% found once. Germline V gene data show CDR1 as SGHTA and CDR2 as FQGTGA. The ends were cut back, 2 bases at V and 5 bases at J, with 13 bases in the middle. This CDR3 region has 15 residues. The sequence derives from a female donor in good health, serving as a healthy control. This rearrangement joins TRBV7-3 to TRBJ2-1, with D perhaps TRBD1 (5 bases). Sequencing was carried out using memory CD4+ T cells from blood. The chain's CDR3 is CASSLDQGGHNEQFF. The CDR3 nucleotides are TGTGCCAGCAGCTTAGACCAGGGCGGCCACAATGAGCAGTTCTTC.